This T cell receptor beta chain is drawn from a study of cytomegalovirus exposure and HLA in healthy donors. There are 13 residues in the CDR3. Per germline, CDR1 SEHNR and CDR2 FQNEAQ (reference sequence). V was clipped by 6 bases and J by 1 base, with 9 bases between them. The PCR ran on 60 Vbeta and 13 Jbeta primers. The method was immunoSEQ multiplex PCR; TCRdb's version includes in-frame clones alone and lacks a portion of them. The sample gives about 88,000 clones, nearly 70% of which show up once; 2.5% to 3% is in the top ten. This clone was seen only a few times. Its antigen is currently unknown. Broader study findings: A missense DCLRE1C variant was associated with V- and J-gene trimming of TCR beta chains in a later analysis, and an independent cohort replicated the association. Presence/absence analyses supposed approximately even sequencing depth among donors.

The receptor was derived from a man between 45 and 60 years old in good health and CMV-seronegative. The rearrangement uses TRBV7-9 and TRBJ1-1; D is undetermined. The sequencing input was PBMCs. CDR3 region: CASSYDSNTEAFF. CDR3 nucleotides: TGTGCCAGCAGTTACGACTCGAACACTGAAGCTTTCTTT.